These T cell receptor beta chains were read from a single sample in a study of memory CD4+ T cells and cytomegalovirus serostatus. This table comes from immunoSEQ multiplex PCR, and its TCRdb copy is limited to in-frame clones, with some not included. The table includes roughly 39,000 clones, around 78% detected once. Source material: memory CD4+ T cells from blood. The receptors were gathered from an adult in good health and CMV-seronegative. Both conserved end residues are part of each CDR3. The order of the fields is V gene, clone size, J gene, D gene, CDR3 protein, CDR3 DNA. The D gene is left open where the match is weak. Clone size appears in some rows only: once, few, many, or a class for an expanded clone.

TRBV5-1	-	TRBJ1-2	-	CASSATDTGGYTF	TGCGCCAGCAGCGCAACTGACACAGGGGGCTACACCTTC
TRBV7-2	-	TRBJ2-7	TRBD2	CASSLLSGGSAHISYEQYF	TGTGCCAGCAGCTTATTATCCGGGGGGTCCGCTCATATCTCCTACGAGCAGTACTTC
TRBV5-6	-	TRBJ1-1	-	CASRSAGSGTEAFF	TGTGCCAGCAGATCGGCAGGGTCGGGCACTGAAGCTTTCTTT
TRBV5-1	-	TRBJ1-1	-	CASSSQGGGDTEAFF	TGCGCCAGCAGCTCACAGGGTGGTGGGGACACTGAAGCTTTCTTT
TRBV27	few	TRBJ1-5	TRBD1	CASKRQGYNQPQHF	TGTGCCAGCAAGAGACAGGGTTACAATCAGCCCCAGCATTTT
TRBV27	-	TRBJ1-2	-	CASSFSQGHGYTF	TGTGCCAGCAGTTTTAGCCAGGGACATGGCTACACCTTC
TRBV5-4	-	TRBJ2-2	TRBD2	CASSLRGGDTGELFF	TGTGCCAGCAGCTTGAGGGGAGGGGACACCGGGGAGCTGTTTTTT
TRBV30	few	TRBJ1-2	TRBD1	CAWSSGVSGGGYTF	TGTGCCTGGAGTTCCGGGGTGTCAGGGGGCGGCTACACCTTC
TRBV5-1	-	TRBJ2-2	TRBD2	CASSFLAGGNTGELFF	TGCGCCAGCAGCTTCCTAGCGGGGGGTAACACCGGGGAGCTGTTTTTT
TRBV7-8	-	TRBJ1-1	-	CASSTRTDSAEAFF	TGTGCCAGCAGCACGAGGACGGACTCCGCTGAAGCTTTCTTT
TRBV4-1	-	TRBJ2-3	TRBD2	CASSQDGTRDYTDTQYF	TGCGCCAGCAGCCAAGATGGGACTAGAGACTACACAGATACGCAGTATTTT
TRBV30	-	TRBJ1-5	-	CAWSGERDQPQHF	TGTGCCTGGAGTGGGGAAAGGGATCAGCCCCAGCATTTT
TRBV27	-	TRBJ1-3	TRBD1	CASSPGQGSGNTIYF	TGTGCCAGCAGTCCGGGACAGGGGTCTGGAAACACCATATATTTT
TRBV27	once	TRBJ2-5	TRBD2	CASRMREEETQYF	TGTGCCAGCAGGATGCGGGAGGAAGAGACCCAGTACTTC
TRBV20-1	once	TRBJ2-5	-	CSAGRETQYF	TGCAGTGCTGGCCGAGAGACCCAGTACTTC
TRBV10-3	-	TRBJ2-1	TRBD2	CAIRGTSGTYNEQFF	TGTGCCATCAGGGGGACTAGCGGAACCTACAATGAGCAGTTCTTC
TRBV5-1	-	TRBJ2-5	-	CASSLVVGETQYF	TGCGCCAGCAGCTTGGTCGTTGGAGAGACCCAGTACTTC
TRBV7-9	-	TRBJ1-4	-	CAFNEGGRSEKLFF	TGTGCCTTTAACGAGGGTGGTAGGAGTGAAAAACTGTTTTTT
TRBV5-1	-	TRBJ1-1	TRBD1	CASSLAGQGNTEAFF	TGCGCCAGCAGCTTGGCCGGACAGGGGAACACTGAAGCTTTCTTT
TRBV2	-	TRBJ1-1	-	CASMGTVNTEAFF	TGTGCCAGCATGGGGACCGTGAACACTGAAGCTTTCTTT
TRBV30	-	TRBJ1-4	-	CAWSLTRGVTNEKLFF	TGTGCCTGGAGTCTCACTCGCGGGGTTACTAATGAAAAACTGTTTTTT
TRBV19	-	TRBJ2-3	-	CASSIQANTDTQYF	TGTGCCAGTAGTATTCAAGCTAACACAGATACGCAGTATTTT
TRBV19	-	TRBJ1-5	-	CASTRGTPGSYSNQPQHF	TGTGCCAGCACGCGAGGGACACCCGGGTCTTATAGCAATCAGCCCCAGCATTTT
TRBV5-6	-	TRBJ2-5	-	CASSLGRQQETQYF	TGTGCCAGCAGCTTGGGCCGACAGCAAGAGACCCAGTACTTC
TRBV6-5	once	TRBJ1-2	-	CASSYSYGERLFF	TGTGCCAGCAGTTACTCGTACGGCGAGCGACTGTTCTTC
TRBV19	-	TRBJ1-1	-	CASSMLTDLNTEAFF	TGTGCCAGTAGTATGCTCACGGACCTGAACACTGAAGCTTTCTTT
TRBV5-8	-	TRBJ1-5	-	CASSFFKGGDSNQPQHF	TGTGCCAGCAGCTTCTTTAAGGGGGGCGACAGCAATCAGCCCCAGCATTTT
TRBV19	-	TRBJ1-2	TRBD1	CASSLRDRNVANYGYTF	TGTGCCAGTAGTCTACGGGACAGGAATGTGGCTAACTATGGCTACACCTTC
TRBV5-1	-	TRBJ2-7	-	CASSLVLYGRTYEQYF	TGCGCCAGCAGCTTGGTGTTGTACGGCCGAACCTACGAGCAGTACTTC
TRBV10-3	-	TRBJ1-5	-	CAISGDQSEPQHF	TGTGCCATCAGTGGGGACCAATCAGAGCCCCAGCATTTT
TRBV4-1	few	TRBJ1-5	-	CASSQESGLNQPQHF	TGCGCCAGCAGCCAAGAATCAGGGCTCAATCAGCCCCAGCATTTT
TRBV7-9	-	TRBJ2-3	-	CASSLAGTHTQYF	TGTGCCAGCAGCTTAGCGGGAACCCATACGCAGTATTTT
TRBV11-2	once	TRBJ2-3	TRBD2	CASSLGLAADTQYF	TGTGCCAGCAGCCTAGGACTAGCGGCAGATACGCAGTATTTT
TRBV30	few	TRBJ2-5	-	CAWSLTRETQYF	TGTGCCTGGAGTTTAACTCGGGAGACCCAGTACTTC
TRBV6-5	-	TRBJ1-1	-	CATRLKGAGVTEAFF	TGTGCCACCCGCCTGAAAGGGGCGGGAGTGACTGAAGCTTTCTTT
TRBV7-6	-	TRBJ2-6	TRBD2	CASSPRLAGALISGANVLTF	TGTGCCAGCAGCCCCCGACTAGCGGGGGCCCTCATCTCTGGGGCCAACGTCCTGACTTTC
TRBV30	-	TRBJ1-5	TRBD1	CAWSEQGQSNQPQHF	TGTGCCTGGAGTGAACAGGGGCAAAGCAATCAGCCCCAGCATTTT
TRBV11-3	-	TRBJ2-1	TRBD2	CASSLGWTSGGDYNEQFF	TGTGCCAGCAGCTTAGGTTGGACTAGCGGGGGGGACTACAATGAGCAGTTCTTC
TRBV30	-	TRBJ1-6	TRBD1	CAWKLRGQYNSPLHF	TGTGCCTGGAAATTAAGGGGACAGTATAATTCACCCCTCCACTTT
TRBV18	once	TRBJ2-1	-	CASSPRTEYNEQFF	TGTGCCAGCTCACCAAGAACGGAATACAATGAGCAGTTCTTC
TRBV2	-	TRBJ2-2	TRBD2	CASRGGRAANTGELFF	TGTGCCAGCAGAGGCGGGAGGGCGGCGAACACCGGGGAGCTGTTTTTT
TRBV19	-	TRBJ1-6	-	CASNVATNRANSPLHF	TGTGCCAGTAACGTTGCGACCAATAGGGCCAATTCACCCCTCCACTTT
TRBV7-8	-	TRBJ2-6	-	CASSHPSGANVLTF	TGTGCCAGCAGCCATCCGTCTGGGGCCAACGTCCTGACTTTC
TRBV2	-	TRBJ2-7	TRBD1	CASSDQGLMGTGYNYEQYF	TGTGCCAGCAGTGACCAGGGTCTGATGGGGACAGGGTACAACTACGAGCAGTACTTC
TRBV29-1	-	TRBJ1-1	TRBD1	CSVEDTTGGGEAFF	TGCAGCGTTGAAGACACGACAGGGGGAGGTGAAGCTTTCTTT
TRBV6-5	once	TRBJ1-2	-	CASGNYGYTF	TGTGCCAGCGGTAACTATGGCTACACCTTC
TRBV14	-	TRBJ2-6	-	CASSQDRAGANVLTF	TGTGCCAGCAGCCAAGACAGGGCTGGGGCCAACGTCCTGACTTTC
TRBV6-5	-	TRBJ1-1	-	CASSGSGLNTEAFF	TGTGCCAGCAGTGGTTCCGGGTTGAACACTGAAGCTTTCTTT
TRBV6-5	-	TRBJ2-1	-	CASSYSDNSYNEQFF	TGTGCCAGCAGTTACTCGGACAACTCCTACAATGAGCAGTTCTTC
TRBV30	-	TRBJ1-4	-	CAWSVGGFNEKLFF	TGTGCCTGGAGTGTGGGAGGGTTTAATGAAAAACTGTTTTTT
TRBV4-1	-	TRBJ2-5	-	CASSGGRRVGETQYF	TGCGCCAGCAGCGGGGGACGGAGGGTTGGAGAGACCCAGTACTTC
TRBV6-1	few	TRBJ1-5	TRBD1	CASRQGQGGNQPQHF	TGTGCCAGCAGACAAGGACAGGGTGGCAATCAGCCCCAGCATTTT
TRBV6-5	-	TRBJ2-5	TRBD1	CASSYSTRGQETQYF	TGTGCCAGCAGTTACTCGACCAGGGGGCAAGAGACCCAGTACTTC
TRBV13	few	TRBJ2-5	-	CASSPGRETQYF	TGTGCCAGCAGCCCCGGTCGGGAGACCCAGTACTTC
TRBV5-1	few	TRBJ1-6	-	CASSLSTPNSPLHF	TGCGCCAGCAGCTTGAGTACACCAAATTCACCCCTCCACTTT
TRBV5-1	medium-sized	TRBJ2-2	TRBD2	CASNPGLAGSNTGELFF	TGCGCCAGTAATCCGGGACTAGCGGGGTCGAACACCGGGGAGCTGTTTTTT
TRBV6-6	-	TRBJ2-1	TRBD1	CASRTATGAKFF	TGTGCCAGCAGGACCGCGACAGGGGCCAAGTTCTTC
TRBV4-1	-	TRBJ1-1	-	CASSQDPLRALNTEAFF	TGCGCCAGCAGCCAAGATCCTTTAAGGGCCTTGAACACTGAAGCTTTCTTT
TRBV2	-	TRBJ2-5	TRBD1	CASDRDRETQYF	TGTGCCAGCGACCGGGACAGAGAGACCCAGTACTTC
TRBV4-1	once	TRBJ2-4	TRBD2	CASSQDSGGAAGIQYF	TGCGCCAGCAGCCAAGATAGCGGGGGGGCGGCAGGCATTCAGTACTTC